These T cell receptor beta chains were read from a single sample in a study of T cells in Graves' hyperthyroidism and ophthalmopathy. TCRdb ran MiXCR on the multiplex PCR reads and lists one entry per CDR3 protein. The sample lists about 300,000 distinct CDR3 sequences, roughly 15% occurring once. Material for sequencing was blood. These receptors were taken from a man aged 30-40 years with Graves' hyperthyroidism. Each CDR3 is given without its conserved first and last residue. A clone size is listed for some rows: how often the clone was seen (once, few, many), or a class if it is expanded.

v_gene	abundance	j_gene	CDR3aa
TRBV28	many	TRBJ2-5	ASSSKGVGDAQETQY
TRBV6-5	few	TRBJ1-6	ASSFSTGGTSPLH
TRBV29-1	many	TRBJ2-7	SVDRGPGINEQY
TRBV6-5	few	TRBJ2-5	ASSYSGESKTQY
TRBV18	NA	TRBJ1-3	ASSTGYGSSGNTIY
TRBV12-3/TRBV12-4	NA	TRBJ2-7	ASSSGKPTGVSSYEQY
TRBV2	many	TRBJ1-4	ASSLDRVEKLF
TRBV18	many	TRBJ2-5	ASSPPSAETQY
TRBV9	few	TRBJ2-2	ASVRDTNTGELF
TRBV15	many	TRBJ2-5	ATSRDPARGTQY
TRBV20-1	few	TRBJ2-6	SASGGYGANVLT
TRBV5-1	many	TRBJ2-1	ASSFAPPGQGLNNEQF
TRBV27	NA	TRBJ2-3	ASSFSGDPTDTQY
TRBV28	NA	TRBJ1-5	ASSSFRTDSNQPQH
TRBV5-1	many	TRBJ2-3	ASTVNPLTGTDTQY
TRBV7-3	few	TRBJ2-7	ASSLTGAGLAGEQY
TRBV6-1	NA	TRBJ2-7	ASGEGPYEQY
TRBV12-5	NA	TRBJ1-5	ASGYQGYSNQPQH
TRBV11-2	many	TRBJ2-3	ASSLGRASTDTQY
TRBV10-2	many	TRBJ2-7	ASKGLAEAYEQY
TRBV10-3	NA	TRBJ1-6	AIRQQFSYNSPLH
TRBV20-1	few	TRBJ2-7	SATYSTGTYEQY
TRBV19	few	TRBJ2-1	ASSRGGGLGDEQF
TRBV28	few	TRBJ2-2	ASTGTSTGELF
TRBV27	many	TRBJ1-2	ASSLQGGGGYT
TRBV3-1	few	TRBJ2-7	ASSQWLAGAGSYEQY
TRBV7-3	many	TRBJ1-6	ASSLRQGSPLH
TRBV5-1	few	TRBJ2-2	ASSLPQGGFQTGELF
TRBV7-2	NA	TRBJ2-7	ASSPRTGGIIYEQY
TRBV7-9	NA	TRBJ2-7	ASSPRTGGFKGEQY
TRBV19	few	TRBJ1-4	ASSPRATNEKLF
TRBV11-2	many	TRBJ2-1	ASSLVRQGAPRVF
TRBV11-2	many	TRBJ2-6	ASSPGQGLGANVLT
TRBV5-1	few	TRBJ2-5	ASSLELGETQY
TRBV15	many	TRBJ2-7	ATSKGQWRYEQY
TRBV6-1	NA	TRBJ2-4	ASTDRPLAKNIQY
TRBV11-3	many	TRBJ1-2	ASSSVDRDGRGGYT
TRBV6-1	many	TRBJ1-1	ASSFLAGTGDTEAF
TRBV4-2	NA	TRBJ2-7	ASSLGTGGPEQY
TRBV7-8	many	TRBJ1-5	ASSPGTGISNQPQH
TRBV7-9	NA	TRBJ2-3	ASSGWASVRTDTQY
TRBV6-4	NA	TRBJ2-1	ASSQGPLIYNEQF
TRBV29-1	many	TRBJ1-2	SVAPGGLGSGYT
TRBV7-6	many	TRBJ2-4	ASSPGEGIQY
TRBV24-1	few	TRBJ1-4	ATSDPGEANEKLF
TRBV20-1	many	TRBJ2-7	SARRGVYEQY
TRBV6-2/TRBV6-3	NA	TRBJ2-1	ASSDRNRFGLAGDEQF
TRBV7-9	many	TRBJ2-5	ASSSARQETQY
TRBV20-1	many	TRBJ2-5	SAILAGGPRQETQY
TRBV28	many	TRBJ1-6	ASREGSSPLH
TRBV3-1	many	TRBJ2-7	ASSQGAWRERSYEQY
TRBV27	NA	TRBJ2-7	ASSGTGIAYEQY
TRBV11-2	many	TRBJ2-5	ASSLRTSGTEY
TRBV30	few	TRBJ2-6	AWSPGSGANVLT
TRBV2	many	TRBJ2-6	SGGTGGPTGANVLT
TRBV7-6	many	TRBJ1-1	ASSLERTDEAF
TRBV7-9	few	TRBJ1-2	ASSQTGSGYT
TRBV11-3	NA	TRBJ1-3	ASSWGQRSAIY
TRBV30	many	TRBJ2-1	AWGGLAFDEQF
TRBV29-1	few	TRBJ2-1	SAISTPNEQF